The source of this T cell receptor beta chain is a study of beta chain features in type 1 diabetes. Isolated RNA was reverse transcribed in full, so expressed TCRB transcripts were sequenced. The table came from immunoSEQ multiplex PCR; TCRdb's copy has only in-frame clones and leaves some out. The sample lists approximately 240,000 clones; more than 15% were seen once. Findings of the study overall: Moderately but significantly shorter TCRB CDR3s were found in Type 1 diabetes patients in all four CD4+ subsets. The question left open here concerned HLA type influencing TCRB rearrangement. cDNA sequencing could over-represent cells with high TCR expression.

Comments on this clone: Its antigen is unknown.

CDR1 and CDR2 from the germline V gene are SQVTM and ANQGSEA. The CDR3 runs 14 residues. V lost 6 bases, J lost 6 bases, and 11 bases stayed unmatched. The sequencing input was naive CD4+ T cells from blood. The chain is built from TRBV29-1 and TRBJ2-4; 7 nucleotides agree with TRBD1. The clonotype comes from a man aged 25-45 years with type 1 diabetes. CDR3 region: CSVSRDRALNIQYF. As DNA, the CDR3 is TGCAGCGTATCCCGCGACAGGGCGCTAAACATTCAGTACTTC.